Below, one T cell receptor (beta chain) is given with its context. The target of this receptor is not known. The sample holds no much larger clone one base away, and base qualities are not on file. Donors were healthy HIV-negative adults with no recently reported acute infections or vaccinations. All donors were Caucasian adults living in Nashville, Tennessee, USA. CD8 memory samples consisted of magnetically selected CD45RO+ cells combined with CCR7-negative CD45RA+ effector memory (TemRA) cells. Blood was collected by leukapheresis, and PBMCs were isolated by Ficoll-Histopaque density gradient centrifugation and then cryopreserved in liquid nitrogen vapor phase. Analytical flow cytometry was used to check the purity and quantity of every magnetically sorted T cell population. From each sorted fraction, genomic DNA was isolated and quantified by UV absorbance on a Nanodrop 2000c. TCR CDR3 regions were amplified from genomic DNA by multiplex PCR using the deep immunoSEQ assay. Extracted genomic DNA from each cell subset was spread evenly across all wells of several immunoSEQ 96-well plates, with each plate serving as a replicate. For sorted subsets, 200 ng of genomic DNA, equivalent to 30,000 or so T cell genomes, went into each replicate PCR. Purified libraries were measured with a Qubit 3.0 fluorometer, size-checked on a Bioanalyzer 2100, and measured again with the KAPA Library Quantification kit. Each immunoSEQ 96-well plate was sequenced on its own single-read 150-cycle Illumina NextSeq 550 flow cell. The paper's data handling went like this. Because the immunoSEQ output included only junctional sequences and no quality scores, the filtering could not be the same as the filtering used for full-length reads. Sequences were annotated with PyIR, a Python wrapper for IgBLAST v1.9, and V/J genes and CDR3 were assigned using IMGT germline references. Reads were filtered out if the reads had weak V/J assignments (E-value above 1e-6), no CDR3, stop codons, out-of-frame junctions, or ambiguous translated residues. V3J clonotypes were defined by identical inferred V gene, J gene, and CDR3 amino acid sequence. Percentage overlap between repertoires was calculated by dividing the number of shared unique clonotypes by the size of the smaller repertoire. Richness of each repertoire was evaluated using RTK rarefaction, the Chao1 estimator, and Recon v2.1 estimates of unobserved clonotypes. Generation probabilities were computed with OLGA for all TCRbeta clonotypes obtained by the gDNA method from a few donors. TCRdb re-hosts the immuneACCESS table, in-frame sequences only. Its copies lack some clones; in the studies checked, an unresolved V gene accounts for under half of them, and the cause for the rest is not known. Clone size and V and J calls were adopted from that table, with D and trimming inferred from the DNA. This sample is represented by roughly 410,000 clones; roughly 96% of them were singletons. About 0.32% of the sample is taken by the ten largest.

As encoded in the germline V gene (reference sequence), CDR1 is SEHNR while CDR2 is FQNEAQ. Trimming accounts for 5 bases at V and 5 bases at J, while the number of junction bases matched to no gene is 6. The CDR3 has 15 amino acids, counting the end cysteine and phenylalanine. Only the CDR3 DNA stays, 45 bases, in frame from base 1. The data stem from a study of shared clonotypes between healthy human individuals (dated by TCRdb to 2018 to 2020). Turning to the overall study: The cohort included three men and a couple of women between 18 and 49 years of age. Different laboratories and diverse techniques were used to prepare libraries and sequence TCR repertoires, to increase sequencing depth and limit assay-specific biases. Blood TCR repertoires of about five healthy adults were deeply sequenced to estimate repertoire size and the extent of clonotype sharing between individuals. Each donor's leukapheresis produced roughly between roughly 0.85 and 9.5 billion PBMCs. For each donor, three plates each were used for CD4 naive and CD4 memory, two plates were used for CD8 naive, and one plate was used for CD8 memory. Paper-wide results and their limitations: Rarefaction of sorted-subset datasets indicated incomplete sequencing despite the large sequencing depth. When a handful of donors were compared, the shared fraction of clonotypes was roughly 5% for naive CD4, approximately 3.5% for naive CD8, 2% to 2.5% for memory CD4, and around 0.4% for memory CD8. Compared with non-shared clonotypes, clonotypes shared by all four sorted-subset donors had higher generation probabilities. Sampling was restricted to blood, and TCR repertoires in tissues likely differ from the TCR repertoires found in blood. Because the study included a small number of donors, the genetic and exposure-history diversity represented was limited. Naive subsets generally had larger estimated clonotype richness than memory subsets did. Pairwise subsampling led to the expectation that sequencing depth would affect the degree of clonotype sharing among donors.

This sequence originates from a man aged 30-40 years in good health. Sequenced material: memory CD8+ T cells sorted from blood. Taken with the paper, the label for cell subset or site translates to: CD45RO+ cells pooled with CCR7-negative TemRA cells. In this chain, TRBV7-9 is recombined with TRBJ2-3; 11 central bases correspond to TRBD1. The CDR3 sequence is CASSPGTGGEDTQYF. The base sequence is TGTGCCAGCAGCCCCGGGACAGGGGGGGAAGATACGCAGTATTTT.